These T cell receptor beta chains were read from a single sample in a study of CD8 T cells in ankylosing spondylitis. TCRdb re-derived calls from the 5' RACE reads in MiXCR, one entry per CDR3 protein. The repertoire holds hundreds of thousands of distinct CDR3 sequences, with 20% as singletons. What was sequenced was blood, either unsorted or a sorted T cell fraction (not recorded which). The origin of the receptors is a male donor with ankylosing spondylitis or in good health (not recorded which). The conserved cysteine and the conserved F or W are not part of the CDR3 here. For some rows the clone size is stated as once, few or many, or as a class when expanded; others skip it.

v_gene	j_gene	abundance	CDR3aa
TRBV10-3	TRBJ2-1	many	AIGGPPSSYNEQF
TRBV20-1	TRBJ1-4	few	SASIYGAFNEKLF
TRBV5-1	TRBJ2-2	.	ASSPGTSGANTGELF
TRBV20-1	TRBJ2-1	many	SASALVGIHNEQF
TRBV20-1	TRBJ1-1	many	SARDRGPTEAF
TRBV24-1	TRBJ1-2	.	ATSPGTANYGYT
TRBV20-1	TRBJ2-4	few	SGETGSGIAKNIQY
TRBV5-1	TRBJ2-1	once	ASSSGLAVSNEQF
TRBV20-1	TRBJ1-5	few	SAMTGMRGGQPQH
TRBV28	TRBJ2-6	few	ASSSLGLDHTGANVLT
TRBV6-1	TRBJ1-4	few	ASSQGQTREKLF
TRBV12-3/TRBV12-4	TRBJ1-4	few	ASSLGRSTNEKLF
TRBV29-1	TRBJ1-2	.	SVGTGSYGYT
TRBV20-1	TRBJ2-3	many	SARDRIRKVGRVKTQY
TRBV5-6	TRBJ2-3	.	ASSSDRGPTDTQY
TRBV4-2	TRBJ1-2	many	ASSPLGGNYGYT
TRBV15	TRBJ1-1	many	ATSPRRGTEAF
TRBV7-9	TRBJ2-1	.	ASSLNAGGGEQF
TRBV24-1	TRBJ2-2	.	ATSEYNTGELF
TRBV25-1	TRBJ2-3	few	ASSEYSAGTQY
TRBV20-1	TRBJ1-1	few	SANQMNTEAF
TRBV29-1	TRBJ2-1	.	SALTSGRANEQF
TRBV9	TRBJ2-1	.	ASNPTSAGVGNEQF
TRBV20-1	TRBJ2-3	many	SASRLMRSTDTQY
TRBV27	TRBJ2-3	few	ASSRLAGGQVTDTQY
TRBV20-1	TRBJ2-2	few	SARGAGGTHTGELF
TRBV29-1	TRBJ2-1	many	SVGAVGGTSLYNEQF
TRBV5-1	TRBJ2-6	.	ASSLVFTGANVLT
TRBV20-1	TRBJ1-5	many	SARDPTGMGQPQH
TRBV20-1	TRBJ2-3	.	SGGGGAQTQY
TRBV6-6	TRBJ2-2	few	ASRIRDREELF
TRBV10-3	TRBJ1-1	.	VISDGQYPETEAF
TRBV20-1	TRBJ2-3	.	SARGPNLSTDTQY
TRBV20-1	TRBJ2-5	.	SARDPRAGVFGGTQY
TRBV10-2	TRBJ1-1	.	ASIGSGQRGEGRNTEAF
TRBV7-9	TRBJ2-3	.	ASSQQAGGSDTQY
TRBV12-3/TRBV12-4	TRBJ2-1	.	ASSFGLAGVINEQF
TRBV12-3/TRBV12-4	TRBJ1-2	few	ASSRTDNYGYT
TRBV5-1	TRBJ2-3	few	ASSIERDTDTQY
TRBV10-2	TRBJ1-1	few	ASSDWGNTEAF
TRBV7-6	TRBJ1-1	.	ASRAAGSDTEAF
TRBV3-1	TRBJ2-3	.	ASSQAGAQDTQY
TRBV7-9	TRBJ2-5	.	ASSSTTSETQY
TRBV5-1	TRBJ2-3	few	ASSLGIGLASDTQY
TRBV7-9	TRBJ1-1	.	ASSTHNTEAF
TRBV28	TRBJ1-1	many	ASSLGQRNTEAF
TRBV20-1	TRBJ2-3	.	SAPLDLADTQY
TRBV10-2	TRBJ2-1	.	ASSEIGASYNEQF
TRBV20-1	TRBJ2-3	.	SARDYGGGDTQY
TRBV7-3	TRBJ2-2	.	ASSLLAGGMNTGELF
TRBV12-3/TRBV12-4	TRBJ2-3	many	ASSHGKGLLSLPDTQY
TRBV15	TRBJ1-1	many	ATSPGRLNTEAF
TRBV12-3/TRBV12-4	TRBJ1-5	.	ASSFGENNQPQH
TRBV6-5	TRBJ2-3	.	ASSYSPGGDTQY
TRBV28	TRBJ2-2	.	ASTERAGELF